The subject of this entry is one T cell receptor (beta chain). These data belong to a study of OX40 agonist ivuxolimab in advanced cancers. Study as a whole: Patients were treated with intravenous ivuxolimab, dosed at 0.01 to 10 mg/kg and infused every 2 weeks. Treatment received earlier with anti-PD-1, anti-PD-L1 or anti-CTLA-4 agents was allowed, and roughly 40% had some.

The data were produced by immunoSEQ multiplex PCR, yet TCRdb's version contains in-frame clones alone and is incomplete. The sample includes fewer than 85,000 clones, approximately 84% of them seen just once. Trimming took off 0 bases at V and 7 bases at J, with 14 bases between the two ends. The germline V gene has CDR1 SGHRS and CDR2 YFSETQ. The CDR3 runs to 15 residues. This clonotype was sampled from an adult with an advanced solid tumor such as melanoma, head and neck, liver or kidney cancer. The V gene is TRBV5-1, the J gene TRBJ1-5; D ambiguous. The sample was CD4+ or CD8+ T cells sorted from blood, taken in a trial of the OX40 agonist ivuxolimab. Here the CDR3 DNA reads TGCGCCAGCAGCTTGGATTCAGGTACAAGGCAGCCCCAGCATTTT. Amino acid sequence: CASSLDSGTRQPQHF. The variable domain in full, with the rest retrieved from reference TRBV5-1 and TRBJ1-5, is KAGVTQTPRYLIKTRGQQVTLSCSPISGHRSVSWYQQTPGQGLQFLFEYFSETQRNKGNFPGRFSGRQFSNSRSEMNVSTLELGDSALYLCASSLDSGTRQPQHFGDGTRLSIL.